Each of the 19 T cell receptor beta chains below was sequenced from the same sample in a study of blood T cell repertoires in COVID-19. Sequencing used immunoSEQ multiplex PCR; TCRdb keeps in-frame clones, though not all of them. This table has over 90,000 clones, roughly nine tenths appearing once. Sequences were obtained from peripheral blood. These receptors were collected from an elderly woman in a cohort sampled during active COVID-19.

The chain recombines TRBV21-1 with TRBJ2-1; the table's D call, TRBD1, was not checked against the DNA. TRBV21-1 is shown as a pseudogene. This CDR3 has 17 amino acids. This CDR3 is CASVGRGPSTPYNEQFF. The CDR3, as DNA: TGTGCCAGCGTTGGCAGGGGGCCTTCTACGCCCTACAATGAGCAGTTCTTC.

This rearrangement joins TRBV9 to TRBJ2-1; D might be TRBD1 (5 bases). The V gene's germline CDR1 is SGDLS and CDR2 YYNGEE. V shed 4 bases and J shed 4 bases, with 15 bases lying between them. The CDR3 length is 15 residues. The CDR3 spells CASSPVGQGYNEQFF. CDR3 coding DNA: TGTGCCAGCAGCCCGGTCGGCCAGGGATACAATGAGCAGTTCTTC.

The gene calls are TRBV27 and TRBJ2-7; 9 bases are shared with TRBD2. CDR3 length: 14 amino acids. Trimming at V came to 10 bases and at J to 1 base, leaving 8 bases not matched to a gene. Germline V gene sequence: CDR1 MNHEY, CDR2 SMNVEV (reference sequence). CDR3: CANPRLAVSYEQYF. CDR3 bases: TGTGCCAACCCCCGACTAGCGGTTTCCTACGAGCAGTACTTC.

Remarks on this clone: The junction differs from germline at one of its ends, possibly a read error. The chain joins TRBV7-7 to TRBJ2-1, with D tentatively TRBD2 (5 bases). CDR3 length equals 16 residues. Germline lookup yields CDR1 SSHAT and CDR2 FNYEAQ (reference sequence). The CDR3 DNA reads TGTGCTAGCAGCTTAGCGCTTAGCGTACCCTACAATGAGCAGTTCTTC. This encodes CASSLALSVPYNEQFF.

J is TRBJ1-5 and V is TRBV7-9; D may be TRBD1 (5 bases). V dropped 4 bases and J dropped 5 bases, with 12 bases sitting between them. CDR3 size: 14 residues. The germline V gene has CDR1 SEHNR and CDR2 FQNEAQ (reference sequence). The CDR3 region is CASSSWTIDQPQHF. The CDR3 region has the DNA TGTGCCAGCAGCTCTTGGACAATTGATCAGCCCCAGCATTTT. Full variable domain (missing parts from reference TRBV7-9 and TRBJ1-5): DTGVSQNPRHKITKRGQNVTFRCDPISEHNRLYWYRQTLGQGPEFLTYFQNEAQLEKSRLLSDRFSAERPKGSFSTLEIQRTEQGDSAMYLCASSSWTIDQPQHFGDGTRLSIL.

The CDR3 DNA is TGTGCCAGCAGTTACTTACAGGGGCGGACTAATGAAAAACTGTTTTTT. Its protein is CASSYLQGRTNEKLFF. The chain is built from TRBV6-5 and TRBJ1-4; TRBD1 aligns across 7 bases. The CDR3 loop spans 16 amino acids. V shed 1 base and J 2 bases; nucleotides not matched to a gene: 4. CDR1 and CDR2 (germline): MNHEY, SVGAGI.

The genes are TRBV11-2 and TRBJ2-7, with 11 positions matching TRBD2. Germline trimming cut 3 bases from V and 4 bases from J; bases unmatched to any gene: 14. Germline V gives CDR1 SGHAT, CDR2 FQNNGV. This CDR3 spans 18 amino acids. CDR3 loop: CASSLGTSGNHKPYEQYF. The DNA of the CDR3 is TGTGCCAGCAGCTTGGGGACTAGCGGAAATCACAAGCCTTACGAGCAGTACTTC.

The chain couples TRBV10-1 to TRBJ2-2; 7 nucleotides agree with TRBD1. This CDR3 contains 18 residues. V lost 1 base and J lost 0; bases outside the gene matches: 8. Germline V gene data show CDR1 as WNHNN and CDR2 as SYGVQD (reference sequence). The CDR3 sequence: CASSELTLGTANTGELFF. CDR3 nucleotide sequence: TGCGCCAGCAGTGAGTTGACCCTCGGGACAGCGAACACCGGGGAGCTGTTTTTT.

Here the CDR3 DNA reads TGTGCCAGCACCCGCTGGGGGGGCACAGATACGCAGTATTTT. Translation: CASTRWGGTDTQYF. The chain combines TRBV27 with TRBJ2-3, with D possibly matching TRBD2 (6 bases). With 7 bases removed from V and 1 base from J, the gap between germline ends came to 12 bases. Germline V gene data show CDR1 as MNHEY and CDR2 as SMNVEV (reference sequence). The CDR3 runs to 14 residues.

The chain joins TRBV24-1 to TRBJ2-3; 9 positions match TRBD1. The trim removed 4 bases at V and 4 bases at J, leaving 23 bases unmatched. Per germline, CDR1 KGHDR and CDR2 SFDVKD. This CDR3 is 21 amino acids long. The CDR3 reads CATSDPKFKRDRDWGADTQYF. CDR3 nucleotides: TGTGCCACCAGTGACCCTAAGTTCAAGAGGGACAGGGATTGGGGCGCAGATACGCAGTATTTT.

The J gene is TRBJ2-2, the V gene TRBV10-1, with TRBD2 matching 13 bases. The trim removed 6 bases at V and 7 bases at J, leaving 8 bases unmatched. This CDR3 has 16 amino acids. The germline gives CDR1 WNHNN, CDR2 SYGVQD (reference sequence). CDR3 nucleotides: TGCGCCAGCAGGACCGGGACTAGCGGGAAAGGCGGGGAGCTGTTTTTT. Amino acids: CASRTGTSGKGGELFF.

The chain joins TRBV10-1 to TRBJ2-3; TRBD2 matches at 13 bases. The germline V gene encodes CDR1 WNHNN and CDR2 SYGVQD (reference sequence). This CDR3 spans 17 amino acids. V was pared by 2 bases and J by 6 bases, with 8 bases of the junction left unmatched. This chain's CDR3 is CASSERGLAGQWDTQYF. CDR3 DNA: TGCGCCAGCAGTGAGAGGGGACTAGCGGGACAATGGGATACGCAGTATTTT.

The genes are TRBV19 and TRBJ2-1; weak D call: TRBD1 (5 bases). From germline, CDR1 is LNHDA and CDR2 SQIVND (reference sequence). V shed 7 bases and J shed 3 bases, with 13 bases lying between them. CDR3 length: 14 residues. This CDR3 is CASTPGQNYNEQFF. The CDR3 bases are TGTGCCAGTACCCCAGGACAAAACTACAATGAGCAGTTCTTC.

The chain recombines TRBV12-3 or TRBV12-4 with TRBJ2-7; a weak D match, TRBD1 (6 bases). The V end was cut by 10 bases, the J end by 3 bases, with 16 bases between. The CDR3 loop spans 13 amino acids. The DNA of the CDR3 is TGTGCCACACACTCGGACAGTTACTACGAGCAGTACTTC. Its protein is CATHSDSYYEQYF.

CDR3 sequence: CASSHLAGGYNEQFF. Here the CDR3 DNA reads TGTGCCAGCAGCCACCTAGCGGGGGGATACAATGAGCAGTTCTTC. The chain links TRBV3-1 (or the pseudogene TRBV3-2) to TRBJ2-1; TRBD2 aligns across 11 bases. Trimming at V came to 3 bases and at J to 4 bases, leaving 2 bases not matched to a gene. CDR3 length: 15 amino acids. Germline V lookup: CDR1 LGHDT, CDR2 YNNKEL (reference sequence).

This chain joins TRBV7-9 and TRBJ2-5; TRBD2 aligns across 7 bases. V lost 1 base to trimming and J lost 0 bases; unmatched junction nucleotides: 2. From germline, CDR1 is SEHNR and CDR2 FQNEAQ (reference sequence). This CDR3 has 15 residues. CDR3 region: CASSLVAGYQETQYF. In DNA, the CDR3 is TGTGCCAGCAGCTTAGTAGCGGGTTACCAAGAGACCCAGTACTTC.

This chain uses TRBV4-1 with TRBJ1-5, with 9 bases lining up with TRBD1. Trimming removed 1 base from V and 5 bases from J; junction bases left unmatched: 3. Germline assignment: CDR1 MGHRA and CDR2 YSYEKL. This CDR3 is 15 amino acids long. The CDR3 DNA reads TGCGCCAGCAGCCAAGGGACAGGGGTTCATCAGCCCCAGCATTTT. It translates to CASSQGTGVHQPQHF.

CDR3 nucleotide sequence: TGTGCCAGCAACGCAGGGGTGGACATTCAGTACTTC. It codes for CASNAGVDIQYF. This chain links TRBV6-5 with TRBJ2-4, with D possibly TRBD1 on 6 matching bases. Trimming removed 7 bases from V and 8 bases from J, with 12 bases in between. CDR1 and CDR2 (germline): MNHEY, SVGAGI. This CDR3 is built from 12 residues.

The V and J genes are TRBV11-2 and TRBJ1-1, with TRBD1 as a possible D gene (6 bases). V gave up 1 base and J gave up 5 bases, with 8 bases separating them. CDR1 is SGHAT, CDR2 FQNNGV, per germline. This CDR3 contains 13 residues. The CDR3 loop is CASSLAQGTEAFF. Written as DNA, the CDR3 is TGTGCCAGCAGCTTAGCCCAGGGGACTGAAGCTTTCTTT.